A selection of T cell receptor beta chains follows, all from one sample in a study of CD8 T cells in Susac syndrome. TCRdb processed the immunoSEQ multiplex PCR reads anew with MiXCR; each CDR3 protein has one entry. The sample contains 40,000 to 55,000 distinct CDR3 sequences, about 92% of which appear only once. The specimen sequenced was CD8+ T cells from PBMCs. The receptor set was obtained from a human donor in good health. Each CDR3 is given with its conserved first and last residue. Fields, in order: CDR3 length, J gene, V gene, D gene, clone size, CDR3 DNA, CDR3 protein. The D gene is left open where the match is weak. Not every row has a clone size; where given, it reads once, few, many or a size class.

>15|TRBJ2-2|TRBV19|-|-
TGTGCCAGTAGTATTTTATGGACGAACACCGGGGAGCTGTTTTTT
CASSILWTNTGELFF
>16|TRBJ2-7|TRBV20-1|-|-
TGCAGTGCTAGAGCCAGGGGAGGAACTTTTATCTACGAGCAGTACTTC
CSARARGGTFIYEQYF
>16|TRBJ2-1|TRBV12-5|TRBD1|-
TGTGCTAGTGGCTTGGTGACAGGGCCTTCCTACAATGAGCAGTTCTTC
CASGLVTGPSYNEQFF
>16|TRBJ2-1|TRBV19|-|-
TGTGCCAGTAGTACCCGTGACTACACCTCCTACAATGAGCAGTTCTTC
CASSTRDYTSYNEQFF
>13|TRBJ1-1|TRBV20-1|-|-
TGCAGTGCGAAGGACAGAATGAACACTGAAGCTTTCTTT
CSAKDRMNTEAFF
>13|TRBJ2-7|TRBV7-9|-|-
TGTGCCAGCAGCTTAATCGTTAGCTACGAGCAGTACTTC
CASSLIVSYEQYF
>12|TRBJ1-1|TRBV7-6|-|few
TGTGCCAGCCGAGCACTGAACACTGAAGCTTTCTTT
CASRALNTEAFF
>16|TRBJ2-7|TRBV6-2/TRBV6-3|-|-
TGTGCCAGCACCAAGTCGCGGCGGACGTCTGGGGACGAGCAGTACTTC
CASTKSRRTSGDEQYF
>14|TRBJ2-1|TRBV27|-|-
TGTGCCAGCAGTTTATTTGGGGAGGAGAATGAGCAGTTCTTC
CASSLFGEENEQFF
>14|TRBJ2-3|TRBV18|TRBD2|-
TGTGCCAGCTCACCTAGCGGGATGGTAGATACGCAGTATTTT
CASSPSGMVDTQYF
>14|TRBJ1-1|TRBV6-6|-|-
TGTGCCAGCACTGAGTCCGGGAATGAAGGTGAAGCTTTCTTT
CASTESGNEGEAFF
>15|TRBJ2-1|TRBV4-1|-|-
TGCGCCAGCAGCCAAGAACTTAACTCCTACAATGAGCAGTTCTTC
CASSQELNSYNEQFF
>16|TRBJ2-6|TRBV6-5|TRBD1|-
TGTGCCAGCAGTTACCGACAGGGGGCTGGGGCCAACGTCCTGACTTTC
CASSYRQGAGANVLTF
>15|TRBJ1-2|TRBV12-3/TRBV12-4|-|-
TGTGCCAGCACCGCCCTGGGTCAGTTTAACTATGGCTACACCTTC
CASTALGQFNYGYTF
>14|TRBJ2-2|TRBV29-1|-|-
TGCAGCGTTGAAGGGTGGGGGCTCAACGGGGAGCTGTTTTTT
CSVEGWGLNGELFF
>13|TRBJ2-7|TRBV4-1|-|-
TGCGCCAGCAGCCAAGCGACGGGGACGGAGCAGTACTTC
CASSQATGTEQYF
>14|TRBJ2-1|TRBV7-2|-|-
TGTGCCAGCAGCCCGACTGACTACTACAATGAGCAGTTCTTC
CASSPTDYYNEQFF
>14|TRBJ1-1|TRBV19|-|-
TGTGCCAGTACGTTGGGGGGGGCGCGTACTGAAGCTTTCTTT
CASTLGGARTEAFF
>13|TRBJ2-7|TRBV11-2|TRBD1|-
TGTGCCAGCAGCTTAGGGGGACAGGGCGAGCAGTACTTC
CASSLGGQGEQYF
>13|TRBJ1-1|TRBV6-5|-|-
TGTGCCAGCAGTCCTTCAGCCCTGGGGGAAGCTTTCTTT
CASSPSALGEAFF
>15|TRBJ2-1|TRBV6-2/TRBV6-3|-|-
TGTGCCAGCAGCCCCATCCTAGAGGGTACCAATGAGCAGTTCTTC
CASSPILEGTNEQFF
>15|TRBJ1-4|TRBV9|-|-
TGTGCCAGCAGCGTAGGACTCACAGACAATGAAAAACTGTTTTTT
CASSVGLTDNEKLFF
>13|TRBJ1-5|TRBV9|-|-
TGTGCCAGCAGCGTTAACCCTTCGCGGCCCCAGCATTTT
CASSVNPSRPQHF
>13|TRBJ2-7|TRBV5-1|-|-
TGCGCCAGCAGCTTTGAGGAGATGAACGAGCAGTACTTC
CASSFEEMNEQYF
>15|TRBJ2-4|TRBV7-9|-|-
TGTGCCAGCAGCCGAGGGGGGTTCGGGGAGAACATTCAGTACTTC
CASSRGGFGENIQYF
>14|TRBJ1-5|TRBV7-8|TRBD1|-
TGTGCCAGCAGCCCCACGACAGGGAATCAGCCCCAGCATTTT
CASSPTTGNQPQHF
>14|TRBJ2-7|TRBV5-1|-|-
TGCGCCAGCAGCCTCGAAGCGGGCTCCTACGAGCAGTACTTC
CASSLEAGSYEQYF
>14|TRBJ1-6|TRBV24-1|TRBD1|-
TGTGCCACCAGTAAACAGGGGATGAATTCACCCCTCCACTTT
CATSKQGMNSPLHF
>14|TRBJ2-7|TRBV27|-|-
TGTGCCAGCAGCCCCATACAATCCTCCTACGAGCAGTACTTC
CASSPIQSSYEQYF
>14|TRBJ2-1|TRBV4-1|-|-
TGCGCCAGCAGCCAAGTAGGTTCGTTCAATGAGCAGTTCTTC
CASSQVGSFNEQFF
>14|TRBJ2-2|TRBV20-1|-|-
TGCAGTGCTAGAGATTTACACTACACCGGGGAGCTGTTTTTT
CSARDLHYTGELFF
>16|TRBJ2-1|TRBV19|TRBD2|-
TGTGCCAGTAGTTCCGTAGCGGGAGGGCCTCTCAATGAGCAGTTCTTC
CASSSVAGGPLNEQFF
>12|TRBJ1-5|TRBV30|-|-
TGTGCCTGGACCGAAGGGAATCAGCCCCAGCATTTT
CAWTEGNQPQHF
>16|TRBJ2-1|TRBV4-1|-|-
TGCGCCAGCAGCGCGACAAGTTCAGGTTCGGGCCCCGTGGAGTTCTTC
CASSATSSGSGPVEFF
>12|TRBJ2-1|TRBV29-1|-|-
TGCAGCGTTGAAATGGTGGGGACCGAGCAGTTCTTC
CSVEMVGTEQFF
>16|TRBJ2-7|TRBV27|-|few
TGTGCCAGCAGCCTCGGCCCTAGCCGGCTACCCTACGAGCAGTACTTC
CASSLGPSRLPYEQYF
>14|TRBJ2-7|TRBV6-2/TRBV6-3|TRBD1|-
TGTGCCAGCAGTTACCCGGGACAGCCCTACGAGCAGTACTTC
CASSYPGQPYEQYF
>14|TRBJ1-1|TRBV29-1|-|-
TGCAGCGTGGCAATGGGGGGAGGAAGGGCTGAAGCTTTCTTT
CSVAMGGGRAEAFF
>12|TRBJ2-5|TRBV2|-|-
TGTGCCAGCAGCGCGGAAGGGGAGACCCAGTACTTC
CASSAEGETQYF
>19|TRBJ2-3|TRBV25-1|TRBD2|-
TGTGCCAGCAGTGACCCTAACCGACTAGCGGGAGGTTTGGCAGATACGCAGTATTTT
CASSDPNRLAGGLADTQYF
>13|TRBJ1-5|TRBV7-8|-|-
TGTGCCAGCAAGGCGCTCGTGAATCAGCCCCAGCATTTT
CASKALVNQPQHF
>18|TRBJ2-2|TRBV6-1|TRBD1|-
TGTGCCAGCAGTGAACCCCGGGACAGGGGGCCGAACACCGGGGAGCTGTTTTTT
CASSEPRDRGPNTGELFF
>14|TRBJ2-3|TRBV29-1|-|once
TGCAGCGTAGCAAGTACAGGGACGGGTGATACGCAGTATTTT
CSVASTGTGDTQYF
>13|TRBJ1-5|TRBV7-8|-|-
TGTGCCAGCAGCTCCGGGAGCAATCAGCCCCAGCATTTT
CASSSGSNQPQHF
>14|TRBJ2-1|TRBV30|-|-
TGTGCCATGTCAAGGGCCGGGAGAGGCTATGAGCAGTTCTTC
CAMSRAGRGYEQFF
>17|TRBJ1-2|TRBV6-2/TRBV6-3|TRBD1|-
TGTGCCAGCAGTCCCTGGACAGGGGAAATTTTGGGCTATGGCTACACCTTC
CASSPWTGEILGYGYTF
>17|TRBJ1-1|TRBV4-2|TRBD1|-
TGTGCCAGCAGCCAAGATCGGGCCTTGACAGGGGCCTTTGAAGCTTTCTTT
CASSQDRALTGAFEAFF
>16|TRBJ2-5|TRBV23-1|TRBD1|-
TGCGCCAGCACCGTAAGGGGGACAGGGGCTCAAGAGACCCAGTACTTC
CASTVRGTGAQETQYF
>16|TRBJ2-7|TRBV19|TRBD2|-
TGTGCCAGTAGTCTAGTCACTAGCGGAGGTGTCTACGAGCAGTACTTC
CASSLVTSGGVYEQYF
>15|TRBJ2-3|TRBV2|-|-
TGTGCCAGCAGTGATGCGGGCTCAGGCCCCGATACGCAGTATTTT
CASSDAGSGPDTQYF
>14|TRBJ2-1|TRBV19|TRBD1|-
TGTGCCAGTAGTATGAGGGGGCCCTACAATGAGCAGTTCTTC
CASSMRGPYNEQFF
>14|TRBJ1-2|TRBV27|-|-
TGTGCCAGCAGTTCGACTGGAGCTAACTATGGCTACACCTTC
CASSSTGANYGYTF
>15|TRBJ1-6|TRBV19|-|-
TGTGCCAGTAGTATACGAACAGCCGTTAATTCACCCCTCCACTTT
CASSIRTAVNSPLHF
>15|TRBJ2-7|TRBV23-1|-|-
TGCGCCAGCAGTCAATCCAGGGACATCATCTACGAGCAGTACTTC
CASSQSRDIIYEQYF
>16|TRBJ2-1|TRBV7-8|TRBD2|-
TGTGCCAGCAGCCCTCTAGCGGGAGCATCCTACAATGAGCAGTTCTTC
CASSPLAGASYNEQFF